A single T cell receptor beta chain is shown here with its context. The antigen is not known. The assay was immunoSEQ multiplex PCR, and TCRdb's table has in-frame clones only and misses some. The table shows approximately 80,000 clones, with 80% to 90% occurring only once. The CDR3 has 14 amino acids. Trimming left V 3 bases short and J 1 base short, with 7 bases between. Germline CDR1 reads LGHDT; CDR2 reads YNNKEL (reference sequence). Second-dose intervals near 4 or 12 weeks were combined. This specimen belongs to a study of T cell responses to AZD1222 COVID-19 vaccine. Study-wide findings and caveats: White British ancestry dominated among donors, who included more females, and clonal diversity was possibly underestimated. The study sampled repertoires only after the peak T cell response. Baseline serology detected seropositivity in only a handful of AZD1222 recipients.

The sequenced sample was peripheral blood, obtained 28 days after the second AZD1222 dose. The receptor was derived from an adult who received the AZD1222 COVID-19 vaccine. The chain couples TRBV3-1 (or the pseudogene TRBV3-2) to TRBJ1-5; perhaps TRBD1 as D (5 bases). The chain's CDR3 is CASSQGVSNQPQHF. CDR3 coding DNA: TGTGCCAGCAGCCAGGGGGTAAGCAATCAGCCCCAGCATTTT.